The source of this T cell receptor (beta chain) is a study of PD-1 blockade in classical Hodgkin lymphoma. Looking at the study overall: With a 2-week interval, patients received intravenous nivolumab at 3 mg/kg.

TCRdb's table, derived via immunoSEQ multiplex PCR, lists solely in-frame clones and lacks some. Altogether under 30,000 clones are present, 85% to 90% being singletons, with the ten largest covering 0.4% to 0.45%. General study points: Partial responders and progressors had significantly lower baseline TCR diversity.

Regarding time point: cycle 4 day 1 (C4D1), after less than seven weeks of nivolumab. Every patient experienced relapse after autologous stem cell transplantation, and brentuximab vedotin exposure varied. Magnetic negative selection was used to purify CD4+ T cells from PBMCs that had been thawed. The patients, who had relapsed/refractory classical Hodgkin lymphoma, achieved best responses of complete response, partial response or progressive disease. Germline lookup yields CDR1 MNHNS and CDR2 SASEGT. CDR3 length: 14 amino acids. Trimming left V 4 bases short and J 6 bases short, with 10 bases between. In the case of this clone: Antigen: not known.

The chain recombines TRBV6-1 with TRBJ1-6, with no clear D. The material sequenced was CD4+ T cells from blood, taken before the fourth cycle of nivolumab. This receptor was obtained from a human donor with classical Hodgkin lymphoma. CDR3 sequence reads: CASSVQALNSPLHF. The DNA of the CDR3 is TGTGCCAGCAGTGTCCAGGCGCTTAATTCACCCCTCCACTTT.